The sequence of this TCR beta chain was determined in a study of blood T cell repertoires in COVID-19. Study-level information: Acute and convalescent COVID-19 samples came from the United States, Italy and Spain. The cDNA or gDNA used as material had been derived from T cells, B-cell-depleted T cells, or PBMCs.

Study processing details: Amplification from reference gene primers served as the basis for estimated nucleated cell counts. The repertoire was sequenced with immunoSEQ multiplex PCR; TCRdb's copy has only in-frame clones and lacks some. V and J calls and clone size are given by that table; D and trimming were obtained from the DNA. The sample yields some 60,000 clones, roughly four fifths seen once. In germline, CDR1 is MNHNS, CDR2 SASEGT. The CDR3 runs 15 residues. V dropped 3 bases and J dropped 0 bases, with 9 bases sitting between them. This clone was counted once. The specimen sequenced was peripheral blood. The V and J genes are TRBV6-1 and TRBJ1-5; no clear D gene. The sequence came from a human donor in a cohort sampled during active COVID-19. DNA of the CDR3: TGTGCCAGCAGTGATAACACAAATAGCAATCAGCCCCAGCATTTT. This sequence encodes CASSDNTNSNQPQHF.